This T cell receptor (beta chain) comes out of a study of regulatory T cells in long-lasting Graves disease. Study-level background: Persistent cases were those of Graves' disease that involved over 5 years of antithyroid drugs with positive TSH receptor antibodies.

Study-wide points: Compared with new cases, persistent Graves' patients showed reduced TCR diversity.

According to the study, TCR beta libraries were built with iRepertoire HTBI primers and CDR3-region Arm-PCR. TCRdb used MiXCR to reprocess the multiplex PCR reads, holding one entry per CDR3 protein. The data hold 360,000 or so distinct CDR3 sequences, with about 23% observed a single time. Documented time point: persistent/refractory GD, antithyroid drugs over 5 years with positive TRAb. Extracted PBMC RNA gave rise to the TCR library. Clinicians diagnosed Graves' disease using American Thyroid Association guidelines. This clonotype was observed many times. The antigen remains undetermined. The TCR was taken from a woman between 35 and 50 years old with Graves disease. Sequencing used peripheral blood mononuclear cells (PBMCs), obtained when the disease was refractory, from a patient treated with antithyroid drugs.

CDR3 region: CSVHPDRAGGPVVVWETQYF. CDR3 bases: TGCAGCGTTCATCCTGATCGAGCGGGAGGGCCTGTTGTCGTATGGGAGACCCAGTACTTC. V gene TRBV29-1 combines with J gene TRBJ2-5; 10 positions match TRBD2. Germline V gene lookup returns CDR1 SQVTM and CDR2 ANQGSEA. Trimming took 5 bases from V and 5 from J; bases not matched to a gene: 26. The CDR3 has 20 amino acids.